Presented here are 15 T cell receptor beta chains from one specimen sequenced in a study of T cells in women clearing cervical HPV infection. Measured with immunoSEQ multiplex PCR; TCRdb has only the in-frame clones, and not every one. This table lists 30,000 to 45,000 clones. Sequencing was done on a sample of blood buffy coat. Receptor source: a woman aged 18 to 69 with a cervical HPV16 infection that either progressed to CIN3+ or cleared (not recorded which).

To note about this clone: The observed sequence ends 3 residues before the CDR3 terminus, with the missing tail filled in from the germline J gene. This chain connects TRBV29-1 to TRBJ2-1; 9 nucleotides line up with TRBD1. Per germline, CDR1 SQVTM and CDR2 ANQGSEA. This CDR3 spans 14 amino acids. V lost 6 bases and J lost 4; bases outside the gene matches: 7. Incomplete CDR3 DNA: TGCAGCGTGAGACAGGGGGGGTCTTACAATGAG. Translating it yields CSVRQGGSYNE. The full-length CDR3 reads as CSVRQGGSYNEQFF.

In regard to this clone: Read sequence stops 3 residues before the CDR3 end, and the germline J gene provides the missing end. The V and J genes are TRBV6-2 or TRBV6-3 and TRBJ2-5; 12 nucleotides agree with TRBD2. The germline V gene encodes CDR1 MNHEY and CDR2 SVGEGT. This CDR3 spans 14 amino acids. Trimming removed 6 bases from V and 7 bases from J; junction bases left unmatched: 6. This CDR3 reads CASRLAGGRVTQYF. The part of the CDR3 DNA that was read is TGTGCCAGCAGACTAGCGGGGGGCCGAGTGACC.

Points on this clone: The observed sequence ends 3 residues before the CDR3 terminus, with the missing tail filled in from the germline J gene. The V gene is TRBV7-2, the J gene TRBJ2-6, with D uncertain. Germline loops: CDR1 SGHTA, CDR2 FQGNSA. The CDR3 totals 15 residues. The V gene lost 5 bases and the J gene lost 0 bases, with 8 bases spanning the gap. The CDR3 bases that were read are TGTGCCAGCAGCCGATACTCCTCTGGGGCCAACGTC. This gives the protein CASSRYSSGANV. In full, the CDR3 is CASSRYSSGANVLTF.

Remarks on this clone: The read terminates 3 residues before the CDR3 end, so the remaining end is supplied by the germline J gene. V and J are TRBV19 and TRBJ2-7; D gene uncertain. Germline CDR1 is LNHDA and CDR2 is SQIVND (reference sequence). This CDR3 contains 13 residues. Trimming shortened V by 7 bases and J by 3 bases, and 13 bases separated the two germline ends. CDR3 bases read: TGTGCCAGTACCCCCGGCGGCAACTACGAG. It encodes CASTPGGNYE. Given in full, the CDR3 is CASTPGGNYEQYF.

Comments on this clone: The CDR3 end is not reached by the read, which stops 3 residues before it; the germline J gene fills it in. This rearrangement joins TRBV2 to TRBJ2-1, with a possible D match to TRBD1 (6 bases). This CDR3 contains 12 residues. V lost 5 bases to trimming and J lost 8 bases, with 10 bases between them. CDR1 is SNHLY, CDR2 FYNNEI, per germline. The CDR3 spells CASSRQDYEQFF. Partial CDR3 DNA: TGTGCCAGCAGTCGACAGGATTATGAG.

Of note for this clone: Read coverage stops 3 residues before the CDR3 terminus; the germline J gene supplies the remainder. The rearrangement links TRBV5-1 to TRBJ2-7; 7 bases fit TRBD2. From germline, CDR1 is SGHRS and CDR2 YFSETQ. The CDR3 has 16 amino acids. V trimming: 4 bases; J trimming: 3 bases; junction bases outside the gene matches: 13. CDR3 residues: CASSNGLERYNYEQYF. The sequenced part of the CDR3 DNA is TGCGCCAGCAGCAACGGACTAGAGAGATACAACTACGAG.

Details on this clone: The read halts 3 residues ahead of the CDR3 end, with the missing end drawn from the germline J gene. This chain joins TRBV5-5 and TRBJ1-2, with D possibly matching TRBD1 (5 bases). V was clipped by 7 bases and J by 6 bases, with 22 bases between them. Germline lookup yields CDR1 SGHKS and CDR2 YYEKEE (reference sequence). The CDR3 is 15 residues long. The CDR3 DNA, read in part, is TGTGCCAGCTCCAGGGCAGGGAATTCGTATGATGGC. This gives the protein CASSRAGNSYDG. The CDR3 reads in full as CASSRAGNSYDGYTF.

Notes on this clone: Coverage ceases 3 residues before the CDR3 finishes, and the germline J gene fills in the end. The chain joins TRBV19 to TRBJ1-1; 9 positions agree with TRBD1. The CDR3 totals 13 residues. V shed 6 bases, J shed 4 bases, and the junction held 3 bases outside the gene matches. Germline CDR1 is LNHDA and CDR2 is SQIVND (reference sequence). The CDR3: CASSNRGPTEAFF. The covered CDR3 bases are TGTGCCAGTAGCAACAGGGGGCCCACTGAA.

CDR3 sequence: CASSHPGLAGGKGGPNEQFF. The CDR3 DNA, read in part, is TGTGCCAGCAGCCACCCGGGACTAGCGGGGGGAAAGGGGGGTCCCAATGAG. This chain connects TRBV13 to TRBJ2-1; 15 bases are shared with TRBD2. The CDR3 end is not reached by the read, which stops 3 residues before it; the germline J gene fills it in. The CDR3 covers 20 residues. Trimming at V came to 5 bases and at J to 6 bases, leaving 17 bases not matched to a gene. Per the germline V gene, CDR1 is PRHDT and CDR2 is FYEKMQ (reference sequence).

In the case of this clone: Read sequence stops 3 residues before the CDR3 end, and the germline J gene provides the missing end. The chain employs TRBV18 and TRBJ2-4, with 10 bases lining up with TRBD1. CDR1 and CDR2 from the germline V gene are KGHSH and LQKENI. There are 15 residues in the CDR3. The chain's CDR3 is CASSPLYGTGVGQYF. The covered CDR3 bases are TGTGCCAGCTCACCACTTTATGGGACAGGGGTCGGT.

On this clone itself: The read terminates 3 residues ahead of where the CDR3 ends, so the germline J gene completes it. The V call is TRBV20-1, the J call TRBJ2-1, with TRBD2 as a possible D gene (6 bases). V was trimmed by 5 bases and J by 3 bases, leaving 14 bases between them. This CDR3 is 14 amino acids long. Germline V gives CDR1 DFQATT, CDR2 SNEGSKA (reference sequence). CDR3 in amino acids: CSALSGRDYNEQFF. CDR3 DNA, as far as it was read: TGCAGTGCTCTCAGCGGGCGGGACTACAATGAG.

Notes on this clone: The CDR3 is cut off 3 residues early in the read; its end comes from the germline J gene. This sequence joins TRBV12-3 or TRBV12-4 and TRBJ1-4; D unclear. The CDR3 is 11 residues long. Trimming shortened V by 7 bases and J by 4 bases, and 4 bases separated the two germline ends. The CDR3 DNA, read in part, is TGTGCCAGCACCGTTAATGAAAAA. Translating it yields CASTVNEK. The CDR3 reads in full as CASTVNEKLFF.

Details on this clone: The read comes to an end 3 residues before the CDR3 does, leaving the germline J gene to fill in the end. The chain recombines TRBV5-1 with TRBJ1-1; unclear D gene. V shed 0 bases and J shed 1 base, with 10 bases lying between them. This CDR3 is built from 15 residues. CDR1 and CDR2 from the germline V gene are SGHRS and YFSETQ. This CDR3 reads CASSLEGWQNTEAFF. The covered CDR3 bases are TGCGCCAGCAGCTTGGAGGGTTGGCAGAACACTGAA.

Notes on this clone: The read ends 3 residues shy of where the CDR3 ends; the end is completed using the germline J gene. The rearrangement uses TRBV5-1 and TRBJ2-5, with 7 bases matching TRBD2. This CDR3 region has 14 residues. Looked up from germline, CDR1 is SGHRS and CDR2 is YFSETQ. The V segment lost 0 bases and the J segment 3 bases; nucleotides outside the gene matches: 2. This CDR3 reads CASSLGGGKETQYF. The sequenced CDR3 bases are TGCGCCAGCAGCTTGGGGGGGGGAAAAGAGACC.

Concerning this clone itself: The missing CDR3 end, 3 residues past where the read stops, is filled in from the germline J gene. The chain couples TRBV23-1 to TRBJ2-3, with D tentatively TRBD1 (5 bases). TRBV23-1 is marked as an open reading frame, function uncertain. V was clipped by 3 bases and J by 0 bases, with 13 bases between them. The CDR3 spans 16 residues. The CDR3 here is CASSQSVGLSTDTQYF. The part of the CDR3 DNA that was read is TGCGCCAGCAGTCAGTCGGTGGGGCTCAGCACAGATACG.